The 13 T cell receptor beta chains below all came from one sample that was sequenced in a study of long-term antiretroviral therapy in people with HIV. The libraries were made with immunoSEQ v3.0 at survey level. Libraries were prepared by immunoSEQ multiplex PCR; TCRdb keeps only in-frame clonotypes and omits some of them. The sample holds about 34,000 clones, about 85% seen once. Source: unsorted PBMCs, taken 1.1 years after starting antiretroviral therapy. The source of these receptors is a man between 18 and 29 years old with HIV.

This clone was detected only once. The V call is TRBV7-9, the J call TRBJ1-1, with TRBD1 matching over 11 bases. The CDR3 length is 17 residues. The germline V gene has CDR1 SEHNR and CDR2 FQNEAQ (reference sequence). J gave up 4 bases and V 0 bases, and 7 bases lay outside the gene matches. The CDR3 DNA reads as TGTGCCAGCAGCTTAGCGCGTCTAGGGACAGGGGGCACTGAAGCTTTCTTT. Amino acids: CASSLARLGTGGTEAFF.

The chain recombines TRBV28 with TRBJ1-2; possibly TRBD1 for D (6 bases). CDR3 length equals 15 residues. Trimming left V 3 bases short and J 2 bases short, with 13 bases between. The germline CDR1 and CDR2 sequences are MDHEN and SYDVKM. The CDR3 sequence is CASSFKGGGNYGYTF. For the CDR3, the DNA is TGTGCCAGCAGTTTTAAGGGGGGCGGGAACTATGGCTACACCTTC.

The V call is TRBV18, the J call TRBJ1-3; 10 bases map to TRBD1. The V gene's germline CDR1 is KGHSH and CDR2 LQKENI. V shed 2 bases, J shed 4 bases, and the junction held 5 bases outside the gene matches. The CDR3 sequence is 16 residues long. The CDR3 spells CASSPTGTGVGNTIYF. Written as DNA, the CDR3 is TGTGCCAGCTCACCAACCGGGACAGGGGTCGGAAACACCATATATTTT.

This clone occurred once. The rearrangement links TRBV10-2 to TRBJ2-7; 7 positions agree with TRBD2. Germline V gene data show CDR1 as WSHSY and CDR2 as SAAADI. The CDR3 is made up of 16 amino acids. The V gene end was trimmed by 6 bases and the J gene end by 4 bases; junction bases not matched to a gene: 15. This chain's CDR3 is CASRKTIAGNDYEQYF. CDR3 bases: TGCGCCAGCAGGAAAACAATAGCGGGTAACGATTACGAGCAGTACTTC.

The chain carries TRBV30 and TRBJ2-3; 10 bases are a match to TRBD2. The CDR3 is 17 residues long. CDR1 and CDR2 from the germline V gene are GTSNPN and SVGIG (reference sequence). The trim removed 0 bases at V and 4 bases at J, leaving 10 bases unmatched. CDR3 residues: CAWSVHLSGGAADTQYF. CDR3 sequence (DNA): TGTGCCTGGAGTGTCCACCTAAGCGGGGGGGCGGCAGATACGCAGTATTTT.

The rearrangement joins TRBV5-1 to TRBJ2-3; TRBD2 matches 15 bases. The V gene's germline CDR1 is SGHRS and CDR2 YFSETQ. V shed 4 bases, J shed 6 bases, and the junction held 6 bases outside the gene matches. The length of the CDR3 is 16 residues. The CDR3 reads CASSPGLAGGLDTQYF. The CDR3 DNA reads as TGCGCCAGCAGCCCAGGACTAGCGGGGGGGCTTGATACGCAGTATTTT.

The chain carries TRBV15 and TRBJ2-7, with D perhaps matching TRBD1 (6 bases). The CDR3 has 14 residues. The germline V gene encodes CDR1 LNHNV and CDR2 YYDKDF (reference sequence). Between the trimmed V and J ends, which lost 3 bases and 2 bases, there was a span of 11 bases. DNA of the CDR3: TGTGCCACCAGCAGGGGGGCTGGAACCTACGAGCAGTACTTC. Amino acids: CATSRGAGTYEQYF.

This chain joins TRBV6-5 and TRBJ1-1; D unresolved. There are 15 residues in the CDR3. The ends were cut back, 4 bases at V and 7 bases at J, with 19 bases in the middle. Germline V lookup: CDR1 MNHEY, CDR2 SVGAGI. The CDR3 loop reads CASSSVGQAEGEAFF. CDR3 DNA: TGTGCCAGCAGTTCGGTGGGCCAGGCGGAAGGTGAAGCTTTCTTT.

This chain uses TRBV5-6 with TRBJ1-1; the D gene is possibly TRBD1 (6 bases). V lost 4 bases, J lost 4 bases, and 8 bases lay in between. The CDR3 runs 12 residues. Germline-derived CDR1 and CDR2 are SGHDT and YYEEEE. CDR3 residues: CASSQDSTEAFF. The DNA of the CDR3 is TGTGCCAGCAGCCAGGACAGCACTGAAGCTTTCTTT.

V is TRBV13 and J is TRBJ2-2; the match to TRBD2 covers 11 bases. Trimming at V came to 7 bases and at J to 6 bases, leaving 16 bases not matched to a gene. CDR3 size: 18 residues. The V gene's germline CDR1 is PRHDT and CDR2 FYEKMQ (reference sequence). CDR3 protein: CASTAWALAGGRAGELFF. The CDR3 DNA follows: TGTGCCAGCACCGCATGGGCTCTAGCGGGAGGTCGCGCCGGGGAGCTGTTTTTT.

The chain is built from TRBV7-3 and TRBJ1-1; 8 bases map to TRBD1. CDR1 is SGHTA, CDR2 FQGTGA, per germline. The trim removed 3 bases at V and 1 base at J, leaving 10 bases unmatched. The length of the CDR3 is 17 residues. The CDR3 DNA reads as TGTGCCAGCAGCTTCTCGACAGGGGCGATTTCGAACACTGAAGCTTTCTTT. Translation gives CASSFSTGAISNTEAFF.

V is TRBV5-6 and J is TRBJ2-7; D unresolved. Trimming stripped 0 bases from V and 2 bases from J, with 6 bases between. There are 13 residues in the CDR3. Per germline, CDR1 SGHDT and CDR2 YYEEEE. CDR3 DNA: TGTGCCAGCAGCTTGGGGAGTACCTACGAGCAGTACTTC. It encodes CASSLGSTYEQYF.

The chain links TRBV30 to TRBJ1-5; D call uncertain. With 2 bases removed from V and 3 bases from J, the gap between germline ends came to 11 bases. Germline V gene sequence: CDR1 GTSNPN, CDR2 SVGIG (reference sequence). CDR3 length equals 14 residues. The CDR3 protein is CAWSPERPNQPQHF. In nucleotides, the CDR3 is TGTGCCTGGAGTCCAGAGCGGCCCAATCAGCCCCAGCATTTT.